This T cell receptor (beta chain) stems from a study of T-cell memory formation after mild COVID-19. Overall study: Each donor largely had its own TCR clusters.

The J segment lost 8 bases and the V segment lost 6 bases, leaving 10 bases of the junction unmatched. This CDR3 region has 15 residues. TCRdb redid the calling of the 5' RACE reads with MiXCR, one entry per CDR3 protein. Here the sample spans about 440,000 distinct CDR3 sequences, roughly 20% being singletons. The TCR originated in an adult woman who had mild COVID-19 (a few samples of this study predate the infection). Cell type and time point are not known. The chain has TRBV12-3 or TRBV12-4 and TRBJ1-4; 9 bases align to TRBD1. Material for sequencing was PBMCs or a T cell subset sorted from them (not recorded which). CDR3 residues: CASSHPGQGSEKLFF. The CDR3 DNA sequence: TGTGCCAGCAGCCACCCGGGACAGGGCAGCGAAAAACTGTTTTTT.